These 5 T cell receptor beta chains came from one sample sequenced in a study of T cell repertoires in cytomegalovirus infection. TCRdb re-called the reads with MiXCR, one entry per CDR3 protein. The repertoire holds fewer than 850,000 distinct CDR3 sequences, with 25% to 30% as singletons. Antigen specificity for these receptors is unknown. This specimen was cultured CD8+ T cells from PBMCs, taken from culture after CMV antigen stimulation. These receptors were obtained from a human donor in good health (CMV status not recorded). Some clones in this sample may be carry-over from other donors' samples.

V usage is TRBV7-2 and J usage is TRBJ1-6; no clear D gene. The germline V gene has CDR1 SGHTA and CDR2 FQGNSA. The CDR3 totals 17 residues. V was trimmed by 1 base and J by 3 bases, leaving 13 bases between them. The CDR3 DNA reads TGTGCCAGCAGCTTAGGATTTGATCTCGTCTATAATTCACCCCTCCACTTT. Translation: CASSLGFDLVYNSPLHF. Filled out from reference TRBV7-2 and TRBJ1-6, the complete variable domain reads GAGVSQSPSNKVTEKGKDVELRCDPISGHTALYWYRQSLGQGLEFLIYFQGNSAPDKSGLPSDRFSAERTGGSVSTLTIQRTQQEDSAVYLCASSLGFDLVYNSPLHFGNGTRLTVT.

This clonotype was observed a handful of times. This chain joins TRBV7-9 and TRBJ2-2, with D tentatively TRBD2 (6 bases). Germline V CDR1 and CDR2: SEHNR, FQNEAQ (reference sequence). Trimming left V 7 bases short and J 6 bases short, with 9 bases between. The CDR3 is 12 amino acids. The CDR3 DNA reads TGTGCCAGCACGGGGGATCCCGGGGAGCTGTTTTTT. This encodes CASTGDPGELFF.

Note on this clonotype: One end of the junction fails to match germline, which may point to a read error. This rearrangement joins TRBV5-6 to TRBJ2-3; a weak D match, TRBD2 (6 bases). This CDR3 is 16 amino acids long. CDR1 is SGHDT and CDR2 is YYEEEE in the germline V gene. CDR3: CANSLEGSWYTDTQYF. CDR3 DNA sequence: TGTGCCAACAGCTTGGAGGGGTCCTGGTACACAGATACGCAGTATTTT.

This clonotype was seen repeatedly, ten times or more. The rearrangement uses TRBV11-3 and TRBJ2-1, with D perhaps being TRBD1 or TRBD2 (5 bases each). There are 18 residues in the CDR3. Trimming left V 0 bases short and J 4 bases short, with 19 bases between. Per germline, CDR1 SGHNT and CDR2 YENEEA. In DNA, the CDR3 is TGTGCCAGCAGCTTAGACTCGTCCCGGGACGGTTGGTACAATGAGCAGTTCTTC. Amino acids: CASSLDSSRDGWYNEQFF. The full variable domain, rest sourced from reference TRBV11-3 and TRBJ2-1, is EAGVVQSPRYKIIEKKQPVAFWCNPISGHNTLYWYLQNLGQGPELLIRYENEEAVDDSQLPKDRFSAERLKGVDSTLKIQPAELGDSAVYLCASSLDSSRDGWYNEQFFGPGTRLTVL.

The sample holds a few counts of this clonotype. J is TRBJ2-6 and V is TRBV6-6; D uncertain. V lost 7 bases, J lost 1 base, and 17 bases lay in between. CDR1 and CDR2 (germline): MNHNY, SVGAGI (reference sequence). This CDR3 comprises 17 residues. The CDR3 coding sequence is TGTGCCAGCATCACCTCCTCAGGTTCTTCTGGGGCCAACGTCCTGACTTTC. Protein product: CASITSSGSSGANVLTF.